This T cell receptor beta chain was identified during a study of PD-L1 blockade in urothelial cancer. Across the study: Males with bladder-origin urothelial cancer made up about 85% of the roughly 29 patients. Blood analyses occurred 3 weeks (second dose) and 6 weeks post treatment start.

This CDR3 has 14 amino acids. Germline V gene sequence: CDR1 SGHVS, CDR2 FNYEAQ. V dropped 2 bases and J dropped 5; count of bases not matched to a gene: 5. The sample's time point: peripheral blood 6 weeks after treatment start. Per patient, between 1 and 8 samples were collected at pretreatment and on-treatment time points. Method: immunoSEQ multiplex PCR; TCRdb's copy keeps in-frame clones and lacks some. The repertoire holds about 76,000 clones, with around 93% as singletons. The sequenced sample was PBMCs, obtained around atezolizumab (anti-PD-L1) treatment. The rearrangement uses TRBV7-6 and TRBJ2-5; 7 bases agree with TRBD2. This TCR was recovered from a woman aged 80 or older with urothelial cancer. DNA for the CDR3: TGTGCCAGCAGCTTAACGGCGGGAGTTGAGACCCAGTACTTC. It translates to CASSLTAGVETQYF.